The next 14 T cell receptor beta chains were all read from a single sample in a study of blood T cells in healthy people across ages. Together with a sample-barcoded 5' primer, a J-beta primer mix was included in a second PCR lasting roughly 6 to 12 cycles. TCRdb used MiXCR to reprocess the 5' RACE reads, holding one entry per CDR3 protein. The sample gives approximately 780,000 distinct CDR3 sequences, roughly 25% of which show up once; around 3% is in the top ten. The same data also went into a second study, on T cells of mothers and their children.

Sequencing was done on a sample of blood. These TCRs come from a boy aged 10-17 years in good health.

This clonotype was counted a single time. The junction does not match germline at one end; this may be a read error. This rearrangement joins TRBV20-1 to TRBJ2-7, with D possibly matching TRBD2 (6 bases). The CDR3 runs to 11 residues. Germline CDR1 DFQATT, CDR2 SNEGSKA (reference sequence). CDR3 nucleotides: TGCAGTGCTATAATAAGGGACTGGGCACTCTTC. This encodes CSAIIRDWALF.

This clonotype appeared once. V and J are TRBV18 and TRBJ2-6; 8 bases are shared with TRBD1. The J segment lost 2 bases and the V segment lost 5 bases, leaving 8 bases of the junction unmatched. The CDR3 extends over 17 amino acids. Germline values: CDR1 KGHSH, CDR2 LQKENI. The CDR3 sequence is CASSSGQGGTGANVLTF. DNA for the CDR3: TGTGCCAGCTCATCAGGACAGGGCGGCACTGGGGCCAACGTCCTGACTTTC.

This sequence joins TRBV20-1 and TRBJ2-5; D may match TRBD1 or TRBD2 (5 bases each). V was clipped by 5 bases and J by 1 base, with 23 bases between them. This CDR3 contains 17 residues. Germline V gives CDR1 DFQATT, CDR2 SNEGSKA (reference sequence). The CDR3 DNA reads TGCAGTGCTCATGGTGATGGGGGATCCAGGAGCCAAGAGACCCAGTACTTC. Amino acids: CSAHGDGGSRSQETQYF.

The genes are TRBV29-1 and TRBJ2-5, with D perhaps being TRBD1 or TRBD2 (6 bases each). Germline values: CDR1 SQVTM, CDR2 ANQGSEA. This CDR3 has 12 amino acids. Trimming shortened V by 6 bases and J by 2 bases, and 10 bases separated the two germline ends. This CDR3 reads CSVGGGQETQYF. As DNA, the CDR3 is TGCAGCGTGGGGGGCGGGCAAGAGACCCAGTACTTC.

This clonotype was detected only a few times. The rearrangement uses TRBV5-1 and TRBJ2-5; TRBD2 agrees at 10 bases. This CDR3 has 16 residues. V dropped 2 bases and J dropped 3; count of bases not matched to a gene: 7. The germline CDR1 and CDR2 sequences are SGHRS and YFSETQ. The CDR3 here is CASSFPSGGAEETQYF. The CDR3 bases are TGCGCCAGCAGCTTCCCGAGCGGGGGGGCCGAAGAGACCCAGTACTTC.

This clonotype came up a few times. The chain has TRBV5-1 and TRBJ1-6; TRBD1 matches at 9 bases. CDR1 is SGHRS and CDR2 is YFSETQ in the germline V gene. Trimming at V came to 4 bases and at J to 7 bases, leaving 6 bases not matched to a gene. The CDR3 is 15 amino acids. CDR3 loop: CASSTTTGGNSPLHF. The CDR3 nucleotides are TGCGCCAGCAGCACCACGACAGGGGGGAATTCACCCCTCCACTTT.

There are a few counts of this clonotype. The CDR3 protein is CASGFIRDRDEKLFF. Written as DNA, the CDR3 is TGTGCCAGCGGCTTCATACGGGACAGGGATGAAAAACTGTTTTTT. The chain recombines TRBV12-3 or TRBV12-4 with TRBJ1-4; 9 nucleotides line up with TRBD1. J was trimmed by 6 bases and V by 8 bases; bases with no gene match: 10. This CDR3 is 15 amino acids long.

This clonotype showed up just a few times. The chain joins TRBV2 to TRBJ1-4; D is ambiguous. V was shortened by 3 bases and J by 8 bases, with 16 bases between the two germline ends. Germline-derived CDR1 and CDR2 are SNHLY and FYNNEI. The CDR3 covers 15 residues. CDR3 bases: TGTGCCAGCAGTGACACAATTTCATTTGGGGAAAAACTGTTTTTT. This encodes CASSDTISFGEKLFF.

The chain uses TRBV7-6 and TRBJ1-2; weak D call: TRBD1 (5 bases). Germline V CDR1 and CDR2: SGHVS, FNYEAQ. The CDR3 extends over 15 amino acids. V lost 1 base, J lost 6 bases, and 15 bases lay in between. The CDR3 DNA sequence: TGTGCCAGCAGCTTAGGTGCCGGGGCTGAAAATGGCTACACCTTC. Translating gives CASSLGAGAENGYTF.

In this sample, this clonotype turned up a few times. J is TRBJ1-2 and V is TRBV5-1; D is unclear. V lost 4 bases and J lost 2, with 18 bases in between. The CDR3 runs to 16 residues. The germline gives CDR1 SGHRS, CDR2 YFSETQ. The CDR3 DNA reads TGCGCCAGCAGCCTTGGTGGTGGACCGCTAAACTATGGCTACACCTTC. It is translated as CASSLGGGPLNYGYTF.

The chain recombines TRBV20-1 with TRBJ1-4; TRBD1 matches at 10 bases. Germline V gene data show CDR1 as DFQATT and CDR2 as SNEGSKA (reference sequence). J was trimmed by 7 bases and V by 1 base; bases with no gene match: 9. The CDR3 contains 16 residues. CDR3 in amino acids: CSARATGGLVGEKLFF. The DNA for the CDR3 is TGCAGTGCTAGAGCGACAGGGGGCTTAGTGGGTGAAAAACTGTTTTTT.

The CDR3 nucleotides are TGTGCCAGCAGCCAAGTAAAAAGAGGGGGATCCGCTTGGGATACGCAGTATTTT. Residues: CASSQVKRGGSAWDTQYF. The chain combines TRBV3-1 with TRBJ2-3; weak D call: TRBD1 (6 bases). V shed 1 base and J shed 6 bases, with 23 bases lying between them. The CDR3 runs 18 residues. The germline gives CDR1 LGHDT, CDR2 YNNKEL (reference sequence).

The chain has TRBV4-1 and TRBJ2-1; 9 bases map to TRBD1. Germline loops: CDR1 MGHRA, CDR2 YSYEKL. The CDR3 spans 18 residues. After removal of 4 bases from V and 4 bases from J, the junction contained 14 bases not matched to a gene. Here the CDR3 reads CASSPGGRGTGRYNEQFF. As DNA, the CDR3 is TGCGCCAGCAGCCCAGGGGGCAGGGGGACAGGGAGGTACAATGAGCAGTTCTTC.

A few counts support this clonotype. The CDR3 loop reads CSARDRLAGILKWEQYF. The CDR3 DNA follows: TGCAGTGCTAGAGACAGACTAGCGGGGATCTTAAAGTGGGAGCAGTACTTC. This chain connects TRBV20-1 to TRBJ2-7, with 11 bases aligning to TRBD2. V was pared by 0 bases and J by 7 bases, with 14 bases of the junction left unmatched. This CDR3 spans 17 amino acids. The germline gives CDR1 DFQATT, CDR2 SNEGSKA (reference sequence).